These 17 T cell receptor beta chains share one sample of origin, sequenced in a study of cytomegalovirus exposure and HLA in healthy donors. This PCR relied on a set of 60 Vbeta primers and 13 Jbeta primers. The table came from immunoSEQ multiplex PCR; TCRdb's copy has only in-frame clones and leaves some out. The sample consists of roughly 67,000 clones, about four fifths of them appearing once. Material: PBMCs. These receptors came from a woman in her 30s in good health and CMV-seronegative.

This chain connects TRBV11-2 to TRBJ2-3; TRBD2 matches at 10 bases. Germline V CDR1 and CDR2: SGHAT, FQNNGV. The CDR3 runs to 18 residues. The V and J ends lost 3 bases and 4 bases, in that order; junction bases with no gene match: 13. The DNA of the CDR3 is TGTGCCAGCAGCTTGGGGACTAGCGTGGCCACCCGTCCAGATACGCAGTATTTT. Its protein product is CASSLGTSVATRPDTQYF.

The chain links TRBV5-1 to TRBJ1-1, with TRBD1 matching over 8 bases. The CDR3 is made up of 14 amino acids. Germline lookup yields CDR1 SGHRS and CDR2 YFSETQ. V shed 5 bases and J 1 base; nucleotides not matched to a gene: 4. CDR3 loop: CASRIGTGNTEAFF. The CDR3 nucleotides read TGCGCCAGCAGAATCGGGACAGGGAACACTGAAGCTTTCTTT.

The chain uses TRBV9 and TRBJ2-1, with TRBD2 matching 14 bases. The junction had 5 bases not matched to a gene; V was cut back by 4 bases and J by 5 bases. Germline V gene lookup returns CDR1 SGDLS and CDR2 YYNGEE. The CDR3 covers 16 residues. The CDR3 protein is CASSPRTSGGNNEQFF. The CDR3, as DNA: TGTGCCAGCAGCCCCAGGACTAGCGGGGGGAACAATGAGCAGTTCTTC.

The rearrangement uses TRBV15 and TRBJ2-5; D perhaps matches TRBD1 (6 bases). Judging by the DNA end, TRBJ2-7 fits better; the J call may be wrong. The CDR3 has 14 residues. Per germline, CDR1 LNHNV and CDR2 YYDKDF (reference sequence). This CDR3 reads CATSRVTGNYEQYF. In nucleotides, the CDR3 is TGTGCCACCAGCAGAGTGACAGGAAACTACGAGCAGTACTTC.

In nucleotides, the CDR3 is TGCGCCAGCAGCCCGGGCGGGGGGGACAGCTCCTACGAGCAGTACTTC. Protein product: CASSPGGGDSSYEQYF. The J gene is TRBJ2-7, the V gene TRBV4-1, with 9 bases matching TRBD2. This CDR3 has 16 amino acids. V lost 4 bases and J lost 0; bases outside the gene matches: 7. Germline V gene data show CDR1 as MGHRA and CDR2 as YSYEKL.

The rearrangement joins TRBV6-1 to TRBJ1-5, with a possible D match to TRBD1 (6 bases). V was clipped by 3 bases and J by 6 bases, with 15 bases between them. Looked up from germline, CDR1 is MNHNS and CDR2 is SASEGT. The CDR3 has 15 residues. The CDR3 nucleotides read TGTGCCAGCAGTGAGGGGCCCACAGGGATTCAGCCCCAGCATTTT. Protein: CASSEGPTGIQPQHF.

The CDR3 loop is CASSVPRAGGPYEQYF. CDR3 in DNA: TGTGCCAGCAGCGTCCCCCGGGCGGGGGGGCCGTACGAGCAGTACTTC. The V call is TRBV16, the J call TRBJ2-7, with 9 bases fitting TRBD2. The CDR3 is 16 residues long. Germline lookup yields CDR1 KGHSY and CDR2 FQNENV. V shed 5 bases and J 4 bases; nucleotides not matched to a gene: 12.

The chain has TRBV30 and TRBJ1-2, with D possibly TRBD1 on 5 matching bases. Deletions cut 0 bases from V and 8 bases from J, with 13 bases between. Germline values: CDR1 GTSNPN, CDR2 SVGIG (reference sequence). This CDR3 is built from 13 residues. The CDR3 loop is CAWSVTGVGGYTF. CDR3 nucleotides: TGTGCCTGGAGTGTAACGGGGGTGGGAGGCTACACCTTC.

V gene TRBV6-6 combines with J gene TRBJ1-2; no reliable D call. The CDR3 length is 14 residues. V was clipped by 2 bases and J by 8 bases, with 15 bases between them. Per the germline V gene, CDR1 is MNHNY and CDR2 is SVGAGI (reference sequence). The CDR3 reads CASSYGSSVSGYTF. The CDR3 nucleotides read TGTGCCAGCAGTTACGGGTCCAGCGTGAGCGGCTACACCTTC.

The genes are TRBV5-4 and TRBJ2-1; TRBD2 matches 14 bases. The germline gives CDR1 SGHNT, CDR2 YYREEE (reference sequence). The ends lost 4 bases at V and 8 bases at J; junction bases unmatched: 5. The CDR3 runs 15 residues. The DNA of the CDR3 is TGTGCCAGCAGCCTCGGGACTAGCGGGGGTGATGAGCAGTTCTTC. Translation gives CASSLGTSGGDEQFF.

This clone was seen a handful of times. The V call is TRBV27, the J call TRBJ2-1; a possible D gene is TRBD1 (6 bases). The CDR3 is made up of 15 amino acids. Germline values: CDR1 MNHEY, CDR2 SMNVEV (reference sequence). The V and J ends lost 6 bases and 4 bases respectively, with 16 bases between them. CDR3 amino acids: CASREQGPLYNEQFF. CDR3 DNA sequence: TGTGCCAGCAGGGAACAGGGACCCTTATACAATGAGCAGTTCTTC.

The gene calls are TRBV30 and TRBJ1-3; tentatively, D is TRBD1 (6 bases). The V and J ends lost 5 bases and 4 bases respectively, with 12 bases between them. CDR1 GTSNPN and CDR2 SVGIG come from the germline V gene (reference sequence). There are 13 residues in the CDR3. CDR3 in DNA: TGTGCCTGGCAGGGGTGGGACGGAAACACCATATATTTT. This translates into CAWQGWDGNTIYF.

The chain couples TRBV11-2 to TRBJ1-1; TRBD1 matches 8 bases. This CDR3 spans 13 amino acids. The V segment lost 5 bases and the J segment 4 bases; nucleotides outside the gene matches: 3. The germline gives CDR1 SGHAT, CDR2 FQNNGV. CDR3 amino acids: CASSPQGVTEAFF. The CDR3 DNA sequence: TGTGCCAGCAGCCCACAGGGGGTCACTGAAGCTTTCTTT.

V is TRBV4-3 and J is TRBJ1-2; perhaps TRBD1 as D (6 bases). Trimming took off 4 bases at V and 4 bases at J, with 13 bases between the two ends. The germline CDR1 and CDR2 sequences are LGHNA and YSLEER. The CDR3 is 14 amino acids. CDR3 sequence reads: CASSPPMGAYGYTF. The CDR3 DNA sequence: TGCGCCAGCAGCCCCCCAATGGGGGCCTATGGCTACACCTTC.

V is TRBV6-6 and J is TRBJ1-4; no firm D call. The V and J ends lost 4 bases and 12 bases respectively, with 12 bases between them. Looked up from germline, CDR1 is MNHNY and CDR2 is SVGAGI (reference sequence). The CDR3 is made up of 12 amino acids. CDR3 region: CASSSQLGELFF. CDR3 nucleotide sequence: TGTGCCAGCAGTTCACAGCTCGGGGAACTGTTTTTT.

The CDR3 DNA is TGCGCCAGCAGCCGGACAGATGCGAACACCGGGGAGCTGTTTTTT. Its translation is CASSRTDANTGELFF. The chain links TRBV5-1 to TRBJ2-2; perhaps TRBD1 as D (6 bases). V lost 4 bases and J lost 0, with 10 bases in between. Germline V gene data show CDR1 as SGHRS and CDR2 as YFSETQ. CDR3 length: 15 amino acids.

CDR3 region: CASSSPGQSGNTIYF. The CDR3 DNA reads as TGTGCCAGCAGTTCCCCAGGACAATCTGGAAACACCATATATTTT. V and J are TRBV27 and TRBJ1-3; D possibly corresponds to TRBD1 (5 bases). Germline values: CDR1 MNHEY, CDR2 SMNVEV (reference sequence). The CDR3 length is 15 residues. V was clipped by 4 bases and J by 1 base, with 11 bases between them.